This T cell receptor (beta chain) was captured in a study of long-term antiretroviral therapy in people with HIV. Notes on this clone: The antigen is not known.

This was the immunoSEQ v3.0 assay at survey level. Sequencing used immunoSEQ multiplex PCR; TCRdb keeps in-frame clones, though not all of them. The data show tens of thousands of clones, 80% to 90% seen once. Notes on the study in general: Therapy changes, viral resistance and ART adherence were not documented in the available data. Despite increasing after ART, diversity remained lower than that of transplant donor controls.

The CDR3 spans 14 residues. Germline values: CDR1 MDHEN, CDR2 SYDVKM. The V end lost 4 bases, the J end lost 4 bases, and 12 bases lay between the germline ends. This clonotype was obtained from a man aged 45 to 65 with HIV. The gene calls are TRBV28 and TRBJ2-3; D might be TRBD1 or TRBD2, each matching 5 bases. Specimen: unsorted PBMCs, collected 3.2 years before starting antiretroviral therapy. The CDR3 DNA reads TGTGCCAGCAGTTACCCCCTGGGACCAGATACGCAGTATTTT. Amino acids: CASSYPLGPDTQYF.